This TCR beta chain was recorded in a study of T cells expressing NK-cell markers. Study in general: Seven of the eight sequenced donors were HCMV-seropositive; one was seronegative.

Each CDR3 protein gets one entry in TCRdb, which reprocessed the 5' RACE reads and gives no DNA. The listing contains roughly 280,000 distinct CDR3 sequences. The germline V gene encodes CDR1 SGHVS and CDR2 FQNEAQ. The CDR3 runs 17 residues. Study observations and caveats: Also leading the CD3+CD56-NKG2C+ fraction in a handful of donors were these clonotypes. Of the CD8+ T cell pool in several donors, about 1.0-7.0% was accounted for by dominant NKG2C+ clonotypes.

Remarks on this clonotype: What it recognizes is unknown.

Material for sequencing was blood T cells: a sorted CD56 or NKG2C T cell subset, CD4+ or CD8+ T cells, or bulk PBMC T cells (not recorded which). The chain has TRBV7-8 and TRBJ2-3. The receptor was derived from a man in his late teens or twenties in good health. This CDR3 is CASSLGTASTYTDTQYF.